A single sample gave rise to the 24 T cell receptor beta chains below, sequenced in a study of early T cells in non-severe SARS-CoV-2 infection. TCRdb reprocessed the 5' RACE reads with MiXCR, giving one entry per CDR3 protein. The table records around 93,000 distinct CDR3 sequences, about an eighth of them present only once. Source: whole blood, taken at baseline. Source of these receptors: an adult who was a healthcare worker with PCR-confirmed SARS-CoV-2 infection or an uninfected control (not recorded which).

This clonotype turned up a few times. CDR3 loop: CASRRGEVNQPQHF. In DNA, the CDR3 is TGTGCCAGCCGGCGGGGTGAGGTTAATCAGCCCCAGCATTTT. The V call is TRBV28, the J call TRBJ1-5; D ambiguous. Germline-derived CDR1 and CDR2 are MDHEN and SYDVKM. This CDR3 spans 14 amino acids. V was trimmed by 8 bases and J by 4 bases, leaving 15 bases between them. The full variable domain, rest sourced from reference TRBV28 and TRBJ1-5, is DVKVTQSSRYLVKRTGEKVFLECVQDMDHENMFWYRQDPGLGLRLIYFSYDVKMKEKGDIPEGYSVSREKKERFSLILESASTNQTSMYLCASRRGEVNQPQHFGDGTRLSIL.

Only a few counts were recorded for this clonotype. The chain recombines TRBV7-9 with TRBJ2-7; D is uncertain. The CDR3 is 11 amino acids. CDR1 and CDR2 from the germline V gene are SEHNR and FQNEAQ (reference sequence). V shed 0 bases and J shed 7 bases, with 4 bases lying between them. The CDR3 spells CASSLAGEQYF. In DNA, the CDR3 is TGTGCCAGCAGCTTAGCGGGTGAGCAGTACTTC.

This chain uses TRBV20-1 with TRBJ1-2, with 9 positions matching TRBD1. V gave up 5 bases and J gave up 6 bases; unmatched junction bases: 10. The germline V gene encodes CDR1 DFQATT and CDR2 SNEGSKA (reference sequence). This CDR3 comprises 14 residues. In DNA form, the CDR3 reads TGCAGTGCTCGTAACCACAGGGGGCTTGATGGCTACACCTTC. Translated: CSARNHRGLDGYTF.

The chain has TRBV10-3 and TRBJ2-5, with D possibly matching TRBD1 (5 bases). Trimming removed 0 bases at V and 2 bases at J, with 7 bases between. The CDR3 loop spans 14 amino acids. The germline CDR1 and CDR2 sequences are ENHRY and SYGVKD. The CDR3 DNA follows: TGTGCCATCAGTGAGTCGGGGCAGCAAGAGACCCAGTACTTC. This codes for CAISESGQQETQYF.

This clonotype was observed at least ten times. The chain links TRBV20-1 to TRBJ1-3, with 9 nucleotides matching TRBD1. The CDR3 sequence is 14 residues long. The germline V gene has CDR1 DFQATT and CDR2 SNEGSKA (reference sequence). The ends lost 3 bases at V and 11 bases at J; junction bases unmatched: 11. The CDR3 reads CSARHREQGAAIYF. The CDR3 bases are TGCAGTGCTAGGCACCGCGAACAGGGGGCGGCCATATATTTT.

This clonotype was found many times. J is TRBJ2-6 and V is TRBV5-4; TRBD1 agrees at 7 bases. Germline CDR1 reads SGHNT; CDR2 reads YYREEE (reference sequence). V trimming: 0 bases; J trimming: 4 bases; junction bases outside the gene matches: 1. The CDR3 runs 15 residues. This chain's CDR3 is CASSLVGGGANVLTF. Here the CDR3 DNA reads TGTGCCAGCAGCTTGGTAGGGGGCGGGGCCAACGTCCTGACTTTC.

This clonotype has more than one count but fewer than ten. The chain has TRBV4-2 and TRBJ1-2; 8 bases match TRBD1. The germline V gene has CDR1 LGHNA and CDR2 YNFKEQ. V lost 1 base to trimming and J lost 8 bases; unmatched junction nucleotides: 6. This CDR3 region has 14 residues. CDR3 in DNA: TGTGCCAGCAGCCAAGGGACAGGGAGATGGGGCTACACCTTC. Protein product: CASSQGTGRWGYTF.

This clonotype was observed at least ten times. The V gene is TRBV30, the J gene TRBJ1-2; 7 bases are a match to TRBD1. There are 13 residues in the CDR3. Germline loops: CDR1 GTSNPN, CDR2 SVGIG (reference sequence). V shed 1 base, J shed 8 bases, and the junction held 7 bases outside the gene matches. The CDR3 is CAWSAQGGDGYTF. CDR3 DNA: TGTGCCTGGAGTGCCCAGGGGGGCGACGGCTACACCTTC.

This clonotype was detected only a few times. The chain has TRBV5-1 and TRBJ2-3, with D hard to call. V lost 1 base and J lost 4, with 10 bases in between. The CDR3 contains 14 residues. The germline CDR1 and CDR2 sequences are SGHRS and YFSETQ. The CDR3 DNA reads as TGCGCCAGCAGCTTGCGTTTCGGCGCAGATACGCAGTATTTT. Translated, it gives CASSLRFGADTQYF. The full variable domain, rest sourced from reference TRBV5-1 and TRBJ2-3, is KAGVTQTPRYLIKTRGQQVTLSCSPISGHRSVSWYQQTPGQGLQFLFEYFSETQRNKGNFPGRFSGRQFSNSRSEMNVSTLELGDSALYLCASSLRFGADTQYFGPGTRLTVL.

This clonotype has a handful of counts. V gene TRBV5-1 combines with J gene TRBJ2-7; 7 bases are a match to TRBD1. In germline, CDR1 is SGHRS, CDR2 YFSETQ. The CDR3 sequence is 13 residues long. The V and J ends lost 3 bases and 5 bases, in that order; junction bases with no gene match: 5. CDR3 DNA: TGCGCCAGCAGCTCCGGACAGGTTGACGAGCAGTACTTC. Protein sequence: CASSSGQVDEQYF.

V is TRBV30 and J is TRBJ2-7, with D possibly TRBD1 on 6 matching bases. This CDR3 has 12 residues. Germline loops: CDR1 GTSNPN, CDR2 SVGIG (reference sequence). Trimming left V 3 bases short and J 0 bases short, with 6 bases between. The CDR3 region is CAWSRGSYEQYF. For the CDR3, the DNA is TGTGCCTGGAGCAGGGGCTCCTACGAGCAGTACTTC.

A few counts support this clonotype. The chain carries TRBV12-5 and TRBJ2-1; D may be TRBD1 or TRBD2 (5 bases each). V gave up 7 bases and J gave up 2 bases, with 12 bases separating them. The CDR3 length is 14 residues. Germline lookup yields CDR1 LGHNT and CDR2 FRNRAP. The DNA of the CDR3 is TGTGCTAGTGTCTCAGAGGGACCCTACAATGAGCAGTTCTTC. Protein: CASVSEGPYNEQFF.

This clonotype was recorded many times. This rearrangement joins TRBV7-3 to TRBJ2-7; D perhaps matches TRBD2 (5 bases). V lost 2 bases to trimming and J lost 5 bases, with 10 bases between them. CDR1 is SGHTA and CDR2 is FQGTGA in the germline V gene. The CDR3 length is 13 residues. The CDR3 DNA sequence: TGTGCCAGCAGCTTAGGGCTAGCCCACGAGCAGTACTTC. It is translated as CASSLGLAHEQYF.

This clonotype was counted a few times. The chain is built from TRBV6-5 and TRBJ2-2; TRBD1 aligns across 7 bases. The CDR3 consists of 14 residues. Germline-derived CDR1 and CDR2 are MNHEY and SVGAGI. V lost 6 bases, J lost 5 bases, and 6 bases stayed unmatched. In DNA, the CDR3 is TGTGCCAGCAGCCACCAGACAGGGACCGGGGAGCTGTTTTTT. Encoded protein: CASSHQTGTGELFF.

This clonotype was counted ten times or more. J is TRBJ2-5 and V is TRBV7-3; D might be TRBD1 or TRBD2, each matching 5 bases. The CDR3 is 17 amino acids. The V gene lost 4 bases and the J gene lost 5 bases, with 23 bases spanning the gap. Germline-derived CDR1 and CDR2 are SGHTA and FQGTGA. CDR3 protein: CASSSGTGTGLGETQYF. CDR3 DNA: TGTGCCAGCAGCTCCGGAACCGGGACCGGGCTCGGGGAGACCCAGTACTTC.

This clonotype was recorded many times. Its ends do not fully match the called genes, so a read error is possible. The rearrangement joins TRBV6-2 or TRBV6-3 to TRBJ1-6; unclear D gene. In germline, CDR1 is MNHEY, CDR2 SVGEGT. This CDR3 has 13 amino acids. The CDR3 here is CASTPLWISPLHF. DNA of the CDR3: TGTGCCAGCACCCCGCTGTGGATCTCACCCCTCCATTTT.

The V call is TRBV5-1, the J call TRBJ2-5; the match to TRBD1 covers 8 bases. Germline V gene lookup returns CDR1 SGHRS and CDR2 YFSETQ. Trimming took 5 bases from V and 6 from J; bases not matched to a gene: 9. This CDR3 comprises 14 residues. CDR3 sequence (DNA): TGCGCCAGCAGTCCCGGACAGGGTATCCAGACCCAGTACTTC. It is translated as CASSPGQGIQTQYF.

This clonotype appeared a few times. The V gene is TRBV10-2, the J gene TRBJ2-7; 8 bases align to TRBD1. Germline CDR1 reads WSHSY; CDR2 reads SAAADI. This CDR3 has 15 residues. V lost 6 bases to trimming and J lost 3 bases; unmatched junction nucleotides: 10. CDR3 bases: TGCGCCAGCAGCTCAAGAGACAGGGGACTCTACGAGCAGTACTTC. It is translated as CASSSRDRGLYEQYF.

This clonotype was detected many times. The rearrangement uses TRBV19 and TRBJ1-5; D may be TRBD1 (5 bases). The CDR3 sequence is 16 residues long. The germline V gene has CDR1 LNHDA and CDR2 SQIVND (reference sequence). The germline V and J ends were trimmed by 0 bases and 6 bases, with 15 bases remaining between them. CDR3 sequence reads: CASSIDIRGRGQPQHF. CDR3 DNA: TGTGCCAGTAGTATAGATATCCGGGGACGCGGTCAGCCCCAGCATTTT.

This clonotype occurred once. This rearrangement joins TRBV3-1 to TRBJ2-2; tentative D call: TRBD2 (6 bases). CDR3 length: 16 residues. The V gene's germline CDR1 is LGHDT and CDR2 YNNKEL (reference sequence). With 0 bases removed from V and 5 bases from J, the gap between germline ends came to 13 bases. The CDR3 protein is CASSQDHGTSTGELFF. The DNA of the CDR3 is TGTGCCAGCAGCCAAGACCACGGGACTTCAACCGGGGAGCTGTTTTTT.

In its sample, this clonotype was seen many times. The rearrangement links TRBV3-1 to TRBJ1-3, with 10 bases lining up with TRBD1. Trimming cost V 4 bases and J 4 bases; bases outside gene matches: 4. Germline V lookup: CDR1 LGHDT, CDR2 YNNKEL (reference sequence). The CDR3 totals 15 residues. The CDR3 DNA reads TGTGCCAGCAGCCGGGACAGGGGTTTCGGAAACACCATATATTTT. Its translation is CASSRDRGFGNTIYF.

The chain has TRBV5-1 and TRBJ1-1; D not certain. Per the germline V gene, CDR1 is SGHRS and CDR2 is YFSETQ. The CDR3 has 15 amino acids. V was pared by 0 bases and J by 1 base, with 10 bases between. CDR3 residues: CASSLVPGTNTEAFF. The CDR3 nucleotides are TGCGCCAGCAGCTTGGTGCCGGGAACGAACACTGAAGCTTTCTTT.

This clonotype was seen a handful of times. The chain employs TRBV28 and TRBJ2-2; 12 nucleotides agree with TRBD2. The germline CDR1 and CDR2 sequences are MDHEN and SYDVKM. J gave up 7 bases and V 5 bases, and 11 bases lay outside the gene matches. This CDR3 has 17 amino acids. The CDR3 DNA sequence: TGTGCCAGCAGTCTGAGACTAGCGGGGGCTCAGGGCGGGGAGCTGTTTTTT. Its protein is CASSLRLAGAQGGELFF.

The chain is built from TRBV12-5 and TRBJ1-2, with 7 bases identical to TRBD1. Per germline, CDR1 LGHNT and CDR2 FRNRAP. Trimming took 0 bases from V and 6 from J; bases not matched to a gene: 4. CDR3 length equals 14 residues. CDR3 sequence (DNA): TGTGCTAGTGGTTTGGTACAGGGGCGCGATGGCTACACCTTC. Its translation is CASGLVQGRDGYTF.